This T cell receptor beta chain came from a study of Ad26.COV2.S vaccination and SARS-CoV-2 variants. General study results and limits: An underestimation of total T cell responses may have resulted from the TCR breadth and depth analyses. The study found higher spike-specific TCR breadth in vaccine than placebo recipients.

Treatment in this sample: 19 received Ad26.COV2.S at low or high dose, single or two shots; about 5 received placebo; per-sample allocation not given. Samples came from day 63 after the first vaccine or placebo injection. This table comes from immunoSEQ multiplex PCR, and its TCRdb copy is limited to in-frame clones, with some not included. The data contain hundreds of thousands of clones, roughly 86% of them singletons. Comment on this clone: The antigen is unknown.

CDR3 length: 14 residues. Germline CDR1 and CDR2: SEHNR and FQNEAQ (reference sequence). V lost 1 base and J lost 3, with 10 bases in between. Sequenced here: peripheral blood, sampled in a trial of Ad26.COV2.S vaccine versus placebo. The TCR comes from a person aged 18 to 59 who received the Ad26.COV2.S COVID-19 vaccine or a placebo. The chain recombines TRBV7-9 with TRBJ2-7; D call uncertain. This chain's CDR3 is CASSLETRIYEQYF. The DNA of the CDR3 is TGTGCCAGCAGCTTAGAAACGCGGATCTACGAGCAGTACTTC.